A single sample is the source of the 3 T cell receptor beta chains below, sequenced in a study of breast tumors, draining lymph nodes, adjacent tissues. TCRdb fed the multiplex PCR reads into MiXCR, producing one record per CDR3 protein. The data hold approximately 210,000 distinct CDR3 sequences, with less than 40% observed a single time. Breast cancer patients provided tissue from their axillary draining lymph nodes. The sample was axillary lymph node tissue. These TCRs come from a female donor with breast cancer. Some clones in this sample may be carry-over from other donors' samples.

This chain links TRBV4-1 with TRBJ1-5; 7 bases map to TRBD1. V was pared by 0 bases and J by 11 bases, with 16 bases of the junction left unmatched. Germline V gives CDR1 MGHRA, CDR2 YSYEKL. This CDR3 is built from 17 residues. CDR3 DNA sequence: TGCGCCAGCAGCCAAGACTATGTACAGGGGCTCATAGGGACCCAGCATTTT. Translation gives CASSQDYVQGLIGTQHF.

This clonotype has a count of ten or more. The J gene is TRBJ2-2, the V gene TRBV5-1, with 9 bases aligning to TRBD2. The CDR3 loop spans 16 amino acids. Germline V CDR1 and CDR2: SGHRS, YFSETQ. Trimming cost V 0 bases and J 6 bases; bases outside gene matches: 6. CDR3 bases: TGCGCCAGCAGCTTGGATGGCGGGAGGGTCGCCGGGGAGCTGTTTTTT. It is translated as CASSLDGGRVAGELFF.

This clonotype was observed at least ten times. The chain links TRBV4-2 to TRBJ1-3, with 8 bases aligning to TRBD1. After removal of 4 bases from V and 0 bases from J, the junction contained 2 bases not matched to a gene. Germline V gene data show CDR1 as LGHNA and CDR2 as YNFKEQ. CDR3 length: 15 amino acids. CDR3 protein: CASSRTGSSGNTIYF. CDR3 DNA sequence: TGTGCCAGCAGCCGGACAGGGAGCTCTGGAAACACCATATATTTT.